This TCR beta chain was sequenced for a study of CD8+CD57+ T cells in acquired aplastic anemia (dated by TCRdb to 2017 to 2018). In the study overall: On average, sorted CD4+ and CD8+ cells yielded about 3 ug of extracted DNA, with a range of roughly 0.18 to 30 ug. A CD8+CD57+ expansion meant a frequency higher than the mean frequency seen in healthy subjects. What the research found in general, with its limitations: Around 30 CD8+ CDR3 sequences were shared between patients and controls but appeared highly expressed in patients and within their immunodominant clones. No significant difference in CD8+ Simpson's diversity was found between patients and healthy controls (P=0.060).

The CDR3 measures 13 amino acids from cysteine to phenylalanine. Of the read, only the CDR3 DNA is kept; its 39 bases are in frame from base 1. The CDR1 and CDR2 encoded by the germline V gene are SGHRS and YFSETQ. Between the V and J ends, shortened by 7 bases and 7 bases respectively, the junction contains 18 bases. Genomic DNA served as template for TCR beta VDJ combination and CDR3 sequence profiling. An Illumina HiSeq 2000 was the platform used for TCR repertoire sequencing. The paper's processing steps were these. TRBV/TRBJ rearrangement plots, CDR3 size and DJ length profiles, and Simpson's diversity index were used to evaluate the repertoires. The most abundant DNA sequence in the deep sequencing data was defined as the immunodominant clone. CDR3 amino acid sequences were screened for sharing across subjects and were compared with published repertoires and the VDJdb database. TCRdb applied fastp at Q25 and MiXCR to the public reads, then kept only in-frame beta chains. Entries are consolidated by CDR3 protein sequence, retaining the most common genes and DNA. The V and J calls and clone size come from TCRdb's table, not from the authors' own analysis. In this sample the table shows approximately 120,000 distinct CDR3 sequences, 30% to 45% of which occur a single time. The ten most abundant clones make up around 2.7% of the sample.

Patients chosen for sequencing had shown expansion of CD8+CD57+ cells by flow cytometry. Severe acquired aplastic anemia was diagnosed in all patients according to International Study of Aplastic Anemia and Agranulocytosis and Camitta criteria. No patient had received any therapy when blood was sampled. In the study, sorted CD4+ and CD8+ blood T cells from patients with severe aplastic anemia and from healthy subjects underwent deep sequencing of TCR repertoires. Patients were enrolled in the USA under clinicaltrials.gov protocols 00001620, 01623167, 00001397, 00071045, 00081523 and 00961064. Ficoll-Paque density gradient centrifugation was used to isolate peripheral blood mononuclear cells. Before DNA was extracted, CD4+ and CD8+ T cells were sorted using either FACS or magnetic beads. This clonotype was counted ten times or more. No antigen is known for it. No base quality values were provided; no much bigger clone lies one nucleotide off.

The chain uses TRBV5-1 and TRBJ2-7; the best D guess is TRBD1, with 5 bases matching. This receptor was taken from a human donor with aplastic anemia. The sequenced sample was sorted CD4+, CD8+, or CD8+CD57+ T cells (not recorded which) from PBMCs. CDR3 reads: CASGRVLDGEQYF. The nucleotides are TGCGCCAGCGGCAGGGTTTTGGATGGGGAGCAGTACTTC.